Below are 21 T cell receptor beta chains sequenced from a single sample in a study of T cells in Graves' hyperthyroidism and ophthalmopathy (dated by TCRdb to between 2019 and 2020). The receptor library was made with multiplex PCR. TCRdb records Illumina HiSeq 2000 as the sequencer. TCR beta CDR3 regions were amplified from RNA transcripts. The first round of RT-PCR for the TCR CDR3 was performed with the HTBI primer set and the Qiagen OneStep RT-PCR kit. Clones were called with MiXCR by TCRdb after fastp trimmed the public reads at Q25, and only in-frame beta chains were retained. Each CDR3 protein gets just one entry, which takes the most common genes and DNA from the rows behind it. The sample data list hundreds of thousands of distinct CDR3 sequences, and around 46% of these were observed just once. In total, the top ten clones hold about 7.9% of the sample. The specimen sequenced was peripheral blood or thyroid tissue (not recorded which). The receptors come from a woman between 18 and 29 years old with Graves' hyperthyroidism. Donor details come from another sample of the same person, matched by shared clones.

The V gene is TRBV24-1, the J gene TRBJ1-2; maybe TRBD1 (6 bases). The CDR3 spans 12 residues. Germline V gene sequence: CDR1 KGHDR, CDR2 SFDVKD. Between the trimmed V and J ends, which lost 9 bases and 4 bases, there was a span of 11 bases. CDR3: CATPDSPYGYTF. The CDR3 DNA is TGTGCCACCCCGGACAGCCCCTATGGCTACACCTTC.

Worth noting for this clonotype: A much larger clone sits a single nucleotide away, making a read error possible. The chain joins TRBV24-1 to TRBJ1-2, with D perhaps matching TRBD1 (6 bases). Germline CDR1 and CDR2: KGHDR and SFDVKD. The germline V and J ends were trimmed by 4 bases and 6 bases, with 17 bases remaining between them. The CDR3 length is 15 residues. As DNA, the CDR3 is TGTGCCACCAGTGAACGGACAGTTGGGGTAAATGGCTACACCTTC. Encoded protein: CATSERTVGVNGYTF.

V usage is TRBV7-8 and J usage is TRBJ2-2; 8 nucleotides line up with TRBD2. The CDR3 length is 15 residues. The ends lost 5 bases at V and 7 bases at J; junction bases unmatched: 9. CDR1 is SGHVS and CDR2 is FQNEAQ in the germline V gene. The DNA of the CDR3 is TGTGCCAGCAGCCCAAAAAGCGGGACTAGCGGGGAGCTGTTTTTT. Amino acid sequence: CASSPKSGTSGELFF. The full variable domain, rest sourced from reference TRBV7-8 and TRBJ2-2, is GAGVSQSPRYKVAKRGQDVALRCDPISGHVSLFWYQQALGQGPEFLTYFQNEAQLDKSGLPSDRFFAERPEGSVSTLKIQRTQQEDSAVYLCASSPKSGTSGELFFGEGSRLTVL.

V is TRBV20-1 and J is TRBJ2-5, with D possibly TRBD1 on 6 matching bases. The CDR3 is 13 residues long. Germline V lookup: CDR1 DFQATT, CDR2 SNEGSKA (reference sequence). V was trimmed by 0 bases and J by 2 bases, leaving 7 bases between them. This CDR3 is CSAREGTQETQYF. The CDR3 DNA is TGCAGTGCTAGAGAAGGGACACAAGAGACCCAGTACTTC.

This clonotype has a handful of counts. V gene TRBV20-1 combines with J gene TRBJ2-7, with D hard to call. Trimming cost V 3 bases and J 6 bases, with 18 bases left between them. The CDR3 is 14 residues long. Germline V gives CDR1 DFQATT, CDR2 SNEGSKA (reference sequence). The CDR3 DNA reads TGCAGTGCTAGGGGCCCCCTGGAATTTCGCGAGCAGTACTTC. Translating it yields CSARGPLEFREQYF.

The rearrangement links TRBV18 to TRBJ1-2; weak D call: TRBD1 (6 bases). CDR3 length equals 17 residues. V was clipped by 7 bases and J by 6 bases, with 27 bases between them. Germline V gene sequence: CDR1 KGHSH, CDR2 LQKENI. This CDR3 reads CASFGFGQSHVRDGYTF. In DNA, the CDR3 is TGTGCCAGCTTCGGGTTCGGACAGTCTCATGTGAGGGATGGCTACACCTTC.

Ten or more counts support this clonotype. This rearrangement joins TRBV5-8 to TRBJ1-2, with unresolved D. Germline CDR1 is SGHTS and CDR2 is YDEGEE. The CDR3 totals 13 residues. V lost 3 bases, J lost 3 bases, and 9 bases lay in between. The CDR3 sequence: CASSSSPDYGYTF. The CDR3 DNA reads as TGTGCCAGCAGCTCCTCGCCAGACTATGGCTACACCTTC.

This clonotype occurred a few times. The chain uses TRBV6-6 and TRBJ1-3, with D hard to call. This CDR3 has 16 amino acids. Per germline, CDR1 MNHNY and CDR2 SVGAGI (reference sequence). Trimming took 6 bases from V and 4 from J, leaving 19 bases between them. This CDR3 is CASSEIFTERGNTIYF. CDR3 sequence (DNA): TGTGCCAGCAGCGAAATTTTCACAGAGCGCGGAAACACCATATATTTT.

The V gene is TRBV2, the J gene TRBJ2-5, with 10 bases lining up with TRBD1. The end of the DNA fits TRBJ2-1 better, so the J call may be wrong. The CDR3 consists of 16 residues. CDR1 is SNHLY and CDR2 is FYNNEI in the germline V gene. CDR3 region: CASSATGTGVRNEQFF. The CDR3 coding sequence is TGTGCCAGCAGTGCCACCGGGACAGGGGTTAGGAATGAGCAGTTCTTC.

CDR3 bases: TGTGCCACCCCCGATGGGACAGCGAACACCGGGGAGCTGTTTTTT. It codes for CATPDGTANTGELFF. V gene TRBV24-1 combines with J gene TRBJ2-2; TRBD1 aligns across 7 bases. V was clipped by 9 bases and J by 0 bases; unmatched bases: 6. The CDR3 runs 15 residues. CDR1 and CDR2 from the germline V gene are KGHDR and SFDVKD.

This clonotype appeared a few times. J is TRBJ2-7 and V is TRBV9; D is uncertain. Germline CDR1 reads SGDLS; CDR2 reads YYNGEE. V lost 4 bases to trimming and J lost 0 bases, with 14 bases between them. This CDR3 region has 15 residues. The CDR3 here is CASSPQGGSSYEQYF. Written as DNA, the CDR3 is TGTGCCAGCAGCCCACAAGGCGGTAGCTCCTACGAGCAGTACTTC.

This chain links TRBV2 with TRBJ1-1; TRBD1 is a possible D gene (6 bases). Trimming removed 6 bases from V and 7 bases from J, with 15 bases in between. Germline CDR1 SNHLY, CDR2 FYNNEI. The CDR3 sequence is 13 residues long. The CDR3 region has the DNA TGTGCCAGCAGACCCGGACAGCTACTTGAAGCTTTCTTT. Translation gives CASRPGQLLEAFF.

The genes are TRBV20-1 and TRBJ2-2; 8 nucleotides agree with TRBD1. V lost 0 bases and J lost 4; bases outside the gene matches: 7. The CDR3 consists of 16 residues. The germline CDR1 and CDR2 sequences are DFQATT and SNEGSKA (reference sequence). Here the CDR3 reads CSARDTGTGTTGELFF. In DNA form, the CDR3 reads TGCAGTGCTAGAGATACGGGGACAGGAACCACCGGGGAGCTGTTTTTT.

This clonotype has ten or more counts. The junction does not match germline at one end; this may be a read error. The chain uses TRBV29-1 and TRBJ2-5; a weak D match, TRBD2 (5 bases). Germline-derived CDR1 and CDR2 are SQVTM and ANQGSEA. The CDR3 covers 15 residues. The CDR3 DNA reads TGCAGCGTCGAAGGGTCGACGGGGTACCAAGAGACCCAGTACTTC. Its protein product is CSVEGSTGYQETQYF.

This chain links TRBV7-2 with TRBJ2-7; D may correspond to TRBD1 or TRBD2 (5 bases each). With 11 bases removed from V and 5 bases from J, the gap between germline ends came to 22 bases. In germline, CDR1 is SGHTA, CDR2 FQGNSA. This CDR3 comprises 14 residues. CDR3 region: CAWRSFGAKNEQYF. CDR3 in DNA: TGTGCCTGGAGATCGTTCGGGGCCAAGAACGAGCAGTACTTC.

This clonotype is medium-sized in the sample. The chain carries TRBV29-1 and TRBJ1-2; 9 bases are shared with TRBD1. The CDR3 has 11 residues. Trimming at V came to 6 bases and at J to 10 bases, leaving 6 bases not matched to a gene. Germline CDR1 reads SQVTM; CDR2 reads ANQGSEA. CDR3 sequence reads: CSVGQGGDYTF. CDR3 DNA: TGCAGCGTGGGACAGGGTGGGGACTACACCTTC.

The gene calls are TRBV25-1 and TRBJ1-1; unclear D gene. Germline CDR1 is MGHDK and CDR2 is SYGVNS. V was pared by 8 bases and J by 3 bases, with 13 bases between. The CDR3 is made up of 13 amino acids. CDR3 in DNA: TGTGCCAGCGTGTTAGACACTCACACTGAAGCTTTCTTT. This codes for CASVLDTHTEAFF.

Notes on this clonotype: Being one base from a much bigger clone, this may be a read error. CDR3 bases: TGTGCCAGCGGCTTGTGGATTTCTGGAAACACCATATATTTT. Protein sequence: CASGLWISGNTIYF. The gene calls are TRBV2 and TRBJ1-3; D ambiguous. Between the trimmed V and J ends, which lost 8 bases and 1 base, there was a span of 12 bases. CDR3 length: 14 residues. Germline CDR1 reads SNHLY; CDR2 reads FYNNEI.

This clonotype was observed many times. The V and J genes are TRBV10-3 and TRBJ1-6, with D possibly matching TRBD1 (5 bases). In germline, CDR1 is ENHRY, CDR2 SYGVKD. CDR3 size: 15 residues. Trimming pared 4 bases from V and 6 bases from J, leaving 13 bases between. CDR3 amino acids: CAISGDLSPNSPLHF. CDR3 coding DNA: TGTGCCATCAGTGGGGACCTATCCCCTAATTCACCCCTCCACTTT.

Here the CDR3 reads CASSRDSGNQPQHF. In DNA, the CDR3 is TGTGCCAGCAGCCGAGACAGCGGAAATCAGCCCCAGCATTTT. The V gene is TRBV7-2, the J gene TRBJ1-5, with D possibly matching TRBD1 (5 bases). The CDR3 has 14 residues. Trimming pared 5 bases from V and 4 bases from J, leaving 12 bases between. Germline loops: CDR1 SGHTA, CDR2 FQGNSA.

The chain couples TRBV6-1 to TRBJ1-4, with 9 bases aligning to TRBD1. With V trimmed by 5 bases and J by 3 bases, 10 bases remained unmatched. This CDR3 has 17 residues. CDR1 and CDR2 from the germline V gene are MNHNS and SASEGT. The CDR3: CASSPRGQGSANEKLFF. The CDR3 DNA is TGTGCCAGCAGTCCCCGGGGACAGGGCTCAGCTAATGAAAAACTGTTTTTT.